Detailed here is one TCR beta chain. Its antigen is unknown. Measured with immunoSEQ multiplex PCR; TCRdb has only the in-frame clones, and not every one. Counted here are under 50,000 clones, approximately 79% occurring once; the ten biggest clones make up roughly 8%. V lost 6 bases and J 1 base, leaving 12 bases between the germline ends. Germline V lookup: CDR1 MNHEY, CDR2 SVGAGI. The CDR3 runs to 14 residues. This sample was included in a study of OX40 agonist ivuxolimab in advanced cancers. Turning to the study itself: Every 2 weeks, patients got intravenous ivuxolimab at one of six dose levels (0.01-10 mg/kg). Of mixed ages from about 20 to 85 and averaging about 60 years, the group was 65% to 85% male.

Study-wide points: At doses 0.1 to 3.0 mg/kg, CD4+ and CD8+ clones expanded.

This material consisted of CD4+ or CD8+ T cells sorted from blood, taken in a trial of the OX40 agonist ivuxolimab. The chain joins TRBV6-5 to TRBJ1-1; a possible D gene is TRBD1 (6 bases). This sequence was found in an adult with an advanced solid tumor such as melanoma, head and neck, liver or kidney cancer. In DNA form, the CDR3 reads TGTGCCAGCAGGCGGGGGACAAAGAACACTGAAGCTTTCTTT. This translates into CASRRGTKNTEAFF.